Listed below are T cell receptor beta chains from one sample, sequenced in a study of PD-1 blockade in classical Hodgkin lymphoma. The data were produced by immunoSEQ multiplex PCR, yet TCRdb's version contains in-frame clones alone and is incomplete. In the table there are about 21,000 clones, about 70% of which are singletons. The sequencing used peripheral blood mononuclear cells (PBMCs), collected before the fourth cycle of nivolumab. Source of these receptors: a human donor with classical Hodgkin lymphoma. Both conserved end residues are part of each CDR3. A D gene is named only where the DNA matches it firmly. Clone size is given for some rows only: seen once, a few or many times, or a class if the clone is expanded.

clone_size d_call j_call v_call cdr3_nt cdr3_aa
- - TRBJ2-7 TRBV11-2 TGTGCCAGCAGCTTAGATCTGGGCGGGACAGCTTCCTACGAGCAGTACTTC CASSLDLGGTASYEQYF
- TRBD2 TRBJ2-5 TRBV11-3 TGTGCCAGCACCCGGAGGGGCTGGGCTAGCGGGCTGCAAGAGACCCAGTACTTC CASTRRGWASGLQETQYF
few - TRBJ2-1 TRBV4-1 TGCGCCAGCAGCCAAGAAAGCCAAAAGCAGTTCTTC CASSQESQKQFF
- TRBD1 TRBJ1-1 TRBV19 TGTGCCAGTAGAAAGACAGGGCTTGAAGCTTTCTTT CASRKTGLEAFF
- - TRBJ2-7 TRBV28 TGTGCCAGCAGTGTAAGCGCGGGTGCTGACGAGCAGTACTTC CASSVSAGADEQYF
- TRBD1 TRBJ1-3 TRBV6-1 TGTGCCAGCAGTGAACTCCCGACAGGGGCCCACTCTGGAAACACCATATATTTT CASSELPTGAHSGNTIYF
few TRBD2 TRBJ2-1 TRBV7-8 TGTGCCAGCAGCGAGAAGACTAGCTTCTACAATGAGCAGTTCTTC CASSEKTSFYNEQFF
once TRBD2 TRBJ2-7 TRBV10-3 TGTGCCATCAGTGAAGGGACTAGCGGACTCTCCTACGAGCAGTACTTC CAISEGTSGLSYEQYF
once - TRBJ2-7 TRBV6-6 TGTGCCAGCAGTTTGGGTGCTGCAGGGACCTACGAGCAGTACTTC CASSLGAAGTYEQYF
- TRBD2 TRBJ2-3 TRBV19 TGTGCCAGTAGTATAGGAGGGACTAGTTTTTCAGATACGCAGTATTTT CASSIGGTSFSDTQYF
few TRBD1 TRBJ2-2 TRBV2 TGTGCCAGAGGGCGGACAGGGGACGCCGGGGAGCTGTTTTTT CARGRTGDAGELFF
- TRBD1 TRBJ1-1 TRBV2 TGTGCCAGCAGGGACAGGGTCGGAGCTTTCTTT CASRDRVGAFF
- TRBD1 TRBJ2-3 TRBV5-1 TGCGCCAGCAGCTTGGGAGGGACAGGGGGCGGAGGTACGCAGTATTTT CASSLGGTGGGGTQYF
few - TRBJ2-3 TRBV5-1 TGCGCCAGCAGCTTGTTCGGGTTTAGCACAGATACGCAGTATTTT CASSLFGFSTDTQYF
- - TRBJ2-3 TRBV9 TGTGCCAGCAGCGTAGTTTCGGGGCGCACAGATACGCAGTATTTT CASSVVSGRTDTQYF